This TCR beta chain was recovered during a study of CD8+ T cells in alopecia areata. Whole-study context: Patients in the treated group were given tofacitinib by mouth, 5 to 10 mg twice a day. Severity was scored as percentage of affected scalp area in treated patients. Findings of the study overall: Researchers say the link of baseline CD8+ expansion to response remains uncertain, with one nonresponder. Numerous clones, expanded in lesions, remained in scalp and blood during tofacitinib.

Sequencing used cDNA as its template, made by extracting RNA and reverse transcribing it. Only in-frame clones appear in the TCRdb table, and some are missing; sequencing was by immunoSEQ multiplex PCR. The data hold 200,000 to 250,000 clones, with about 58% observed a single time. Worth noting for this clone: Its antigen remains unknown.

Treatment defined: oral pan-JAK inhibitor, 5-10 mg twice daily. Trimming took 5 bases from V and 7 from J; bases not matched to a gene: 12. The length of the CDR3 is 15 residues. Germline assignment: CDR1 SGHTA and CDR2 FQGNSA. The clonotype was recovered from a human donor with alopecia areata. Here the sequenced sample was CD4+ T cells sorted from blood, taken at week 4, from a patient treated with tofacitinib. This rearrangement joins TRBV7-2 to TRBJ1-2; 8 bases align to TRBD1. The CDR3 sequence is CASSNPPAGQGGYTF. For the CDR3, the DNA is TGTGCCAGCAGCAATCCACCGGCCGGACAGGGTGGCTACACCTTC.